This T cell receptor (beta chain) was documented in a study of cytomegalovirus exposure and HLA in healthy donors. CDR3 length: 15 amino acids. Deletions cut 5 bases from V and 0 bases from J, with 13 bases between. The germline V gene encodes CDR1 SGHVS and CDR2 FNYEAQ. With 60 Vbeta and 13 Jbeta primers, the PCR was carried out. Clones were sequenced by immunoSEQ multiplex PCR, and TCRdb holds only the in-frame ones, with some missing. The data show some 160,000 clones, nearly 85% seen once. This sequence joins TRBV7-6 and TRBJ1-1; D is possibly TRBD1 (6 bases). The receptor's source is a male donor in good health and CMV-seronegative. The sequenced sample was PBMCs. DNA for the CDR3: TGTGCCAGCAGCCCTAGGACAGCAATGAACACTGAAGCTTTCTTT. This codes for CASSPRTAMNTEAFF.